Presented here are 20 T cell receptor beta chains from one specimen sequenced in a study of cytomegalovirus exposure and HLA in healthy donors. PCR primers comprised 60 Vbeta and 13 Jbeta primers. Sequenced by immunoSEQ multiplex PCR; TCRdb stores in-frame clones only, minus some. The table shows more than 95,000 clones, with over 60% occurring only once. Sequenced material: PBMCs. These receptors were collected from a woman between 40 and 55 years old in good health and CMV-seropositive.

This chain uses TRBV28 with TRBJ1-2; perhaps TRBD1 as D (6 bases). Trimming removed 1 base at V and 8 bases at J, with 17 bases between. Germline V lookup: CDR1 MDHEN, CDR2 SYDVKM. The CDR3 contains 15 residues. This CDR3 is CASSLFGQGSPGYTF. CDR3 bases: TGTGCCAGCAGTTTATTCGGGCAGGGGAGTCCCGGCTACACCTTC.

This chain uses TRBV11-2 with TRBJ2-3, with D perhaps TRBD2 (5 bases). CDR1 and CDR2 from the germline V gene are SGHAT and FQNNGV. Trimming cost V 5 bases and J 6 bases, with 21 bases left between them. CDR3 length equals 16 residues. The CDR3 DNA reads TGTGCCAGCAGCGCCGTTGGCGGGCGGTTCGGGGATACGCAGTATTTT. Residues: CASSAVGGRFGDTQYF.

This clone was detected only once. The CDR3 region is CASSQDWGAGELFF. The CDR3 coding sequence is TGTGCCAGCAGCCAAGATTGGGGGGCCGGGGAGCTGTTTTTT. J is TRBJ2-2 and V is TRBV14, with D maybe TRBD2 (6 bases). CDR1 and CDR2 (germline): SGHDN, FVKESK. Trimming pared 0 bases from V and 6 bases from J, leaving 8 bases between. The CDR3 runs to 14 residues.

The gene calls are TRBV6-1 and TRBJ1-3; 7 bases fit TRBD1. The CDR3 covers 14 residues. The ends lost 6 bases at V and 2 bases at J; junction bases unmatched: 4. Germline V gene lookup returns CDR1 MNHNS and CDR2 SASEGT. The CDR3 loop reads CASRERGPGNTIYF. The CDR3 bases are TGTGCCAGCAGGGAAAGGGGGCCTGGAAACACCATATATTTT.

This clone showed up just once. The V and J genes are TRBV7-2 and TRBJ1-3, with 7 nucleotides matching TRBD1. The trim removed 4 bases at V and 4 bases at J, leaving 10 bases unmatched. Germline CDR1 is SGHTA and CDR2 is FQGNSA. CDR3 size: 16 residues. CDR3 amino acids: CASSSSTGRSGNTIYF. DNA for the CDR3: TGTGCCAGCAGCTCTTCGACAGGGCGTTCGGGAAACACCATATATTTT.

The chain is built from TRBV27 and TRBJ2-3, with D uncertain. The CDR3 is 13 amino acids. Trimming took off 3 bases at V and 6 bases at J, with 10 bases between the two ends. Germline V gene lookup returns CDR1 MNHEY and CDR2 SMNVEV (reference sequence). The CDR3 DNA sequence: TGTGCCAGCAGTTTGTCCATTAGCGATACGCAGTATTTT. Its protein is CASSLSISDTQYF.

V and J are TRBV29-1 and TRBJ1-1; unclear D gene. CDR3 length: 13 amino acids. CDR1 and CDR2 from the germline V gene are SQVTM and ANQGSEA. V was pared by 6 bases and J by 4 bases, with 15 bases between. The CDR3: CSVHEVFGTEAFF. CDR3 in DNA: TGCAGCGTCCACGAGGTATTTGGCACTGAAGCTTTCTTT.

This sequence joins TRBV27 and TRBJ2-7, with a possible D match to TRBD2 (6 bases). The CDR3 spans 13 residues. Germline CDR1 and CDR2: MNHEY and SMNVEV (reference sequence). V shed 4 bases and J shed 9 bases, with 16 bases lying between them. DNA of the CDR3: TGTGCCAGCAGTTCGCCGGGAGTGGGAGTGCAGTACTTC. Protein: CASSSPGVGVQYF.

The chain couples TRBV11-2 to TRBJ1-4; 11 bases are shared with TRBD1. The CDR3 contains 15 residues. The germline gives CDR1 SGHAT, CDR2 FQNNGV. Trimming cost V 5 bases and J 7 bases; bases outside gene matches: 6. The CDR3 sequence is CASSEDRGRGEKLFF. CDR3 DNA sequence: TGTGCCAGCAGCGAGGACAGGGGGCGAGGTGAAAAACTGTTTTTT.

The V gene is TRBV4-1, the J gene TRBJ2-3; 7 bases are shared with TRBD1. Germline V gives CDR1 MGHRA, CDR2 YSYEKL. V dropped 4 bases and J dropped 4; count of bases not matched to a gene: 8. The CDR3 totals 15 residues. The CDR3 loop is CASSRTGGPADTQYF. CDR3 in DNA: TGCGCCAGCAGCCGGACAGGAGGTCCCGCAGATACGCAGTATTTT.

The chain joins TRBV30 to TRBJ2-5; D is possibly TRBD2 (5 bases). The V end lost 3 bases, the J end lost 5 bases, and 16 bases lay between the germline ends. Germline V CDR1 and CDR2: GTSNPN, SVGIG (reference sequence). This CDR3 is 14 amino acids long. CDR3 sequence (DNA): TGTGCCTGGAGCCCGGGAATCAGTATGGAGACCCAGTACTTC. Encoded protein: CAWSPGISMETQYF.

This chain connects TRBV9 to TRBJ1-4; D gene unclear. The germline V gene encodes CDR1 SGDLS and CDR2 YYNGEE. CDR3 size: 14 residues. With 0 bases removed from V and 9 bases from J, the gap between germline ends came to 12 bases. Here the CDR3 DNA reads TGTGCCAGCAGCGTAGCTGGTGACACGCAAAAACTGTTTTTT. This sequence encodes CASSVAGDTQKLFF. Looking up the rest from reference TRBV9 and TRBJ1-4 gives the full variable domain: DSGVTQTPKHLITATGQRVTLRCSPRSGDLSVYWYQQSLDQGLQFLIQYYNGEERAKGNILERFSAQQFPDLHSELNLSSLELGDSALYFCASSVAGDTQKLFFGSGTQLSVL.

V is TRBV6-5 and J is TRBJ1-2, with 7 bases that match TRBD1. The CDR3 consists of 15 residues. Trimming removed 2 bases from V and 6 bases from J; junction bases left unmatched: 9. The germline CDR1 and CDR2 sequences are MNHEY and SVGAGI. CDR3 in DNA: TGTGCCAGCAGTTACAGAAGACAGGGCGGGAATGGCTACACCTTC. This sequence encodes CASSYRRQGGNGYTF.

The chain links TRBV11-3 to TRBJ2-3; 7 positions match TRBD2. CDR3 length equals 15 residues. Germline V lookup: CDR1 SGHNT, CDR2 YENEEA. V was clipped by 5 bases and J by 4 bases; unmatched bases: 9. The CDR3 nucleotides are TGTGCCAGCAGCAACCCGAGGGAGGGACCAGATACGCAGTATTTT. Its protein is CASSNPREGPDTQYF.

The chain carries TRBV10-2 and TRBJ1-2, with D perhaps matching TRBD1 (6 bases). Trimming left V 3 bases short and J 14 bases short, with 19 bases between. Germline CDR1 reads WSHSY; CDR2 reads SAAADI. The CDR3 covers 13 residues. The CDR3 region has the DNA TGCGCCAGCAGTGATGAGGGGGAGACGCCTGGGACCTTC. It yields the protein CASSDEGETPGTF.

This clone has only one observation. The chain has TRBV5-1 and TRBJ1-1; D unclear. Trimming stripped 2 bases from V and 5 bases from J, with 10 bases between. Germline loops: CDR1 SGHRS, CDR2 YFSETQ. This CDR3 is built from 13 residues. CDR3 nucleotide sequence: TGCGCCAGCAGCTTTGACATTTCAACTGAAGCTTTCTTT. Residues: CASSFDISTEAFF.

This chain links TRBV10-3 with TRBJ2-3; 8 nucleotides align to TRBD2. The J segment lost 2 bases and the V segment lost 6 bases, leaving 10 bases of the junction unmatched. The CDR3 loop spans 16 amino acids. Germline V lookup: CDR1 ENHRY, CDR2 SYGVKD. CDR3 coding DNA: TGTGCCATCAGATCCGGGGCTAGCGGGTACACAGATACGCAGTATTTT. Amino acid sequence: CAIRSGASGYTDTQYF.

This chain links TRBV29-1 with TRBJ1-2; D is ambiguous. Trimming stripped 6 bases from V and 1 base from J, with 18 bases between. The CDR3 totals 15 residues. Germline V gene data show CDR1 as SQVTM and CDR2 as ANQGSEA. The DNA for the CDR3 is TGCAGCGTCGCAGCAGACCAAACAGATAACTATGGCTACACCTTC. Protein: CSVAADQTDNYGYTF.

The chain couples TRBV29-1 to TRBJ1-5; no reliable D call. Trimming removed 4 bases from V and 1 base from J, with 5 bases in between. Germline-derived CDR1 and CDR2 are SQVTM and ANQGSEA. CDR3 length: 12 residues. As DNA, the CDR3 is TGCAGCGTTGGGGAGAGCAATCAGCCCCAGCATTTT. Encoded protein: CSVGESNQPQHF.

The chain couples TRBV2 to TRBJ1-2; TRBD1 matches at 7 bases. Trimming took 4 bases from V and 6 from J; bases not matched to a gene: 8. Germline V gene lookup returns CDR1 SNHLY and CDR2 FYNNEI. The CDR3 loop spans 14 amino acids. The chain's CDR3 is CASSGLEGANGYTF. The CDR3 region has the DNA TGTGCCAGCAGTGGGTTAGAGGGGGCGAATGGCTACACCTTC.